The 8 T cell receptor beta chains reported below all come from one sample, sequenced in a study of human T cells and chemical hapten exposure (dated by TCRdb to the early 2020s). What the time point label conveys for this sample: pre-sensitization, week 0. What the treatment or condition label conveys for this sample: therapeutic diphenylcyclopropenone sensitization with weekly scalp DPC. Library construction relied on RACE. TCRdb records NextSeq 500 as the sequencer. TCRdb reworked the public reads: Q25 trimming with fastp, MiXCR clone assembly, productive beta chains retained. All rows with the same CDR3 protein become a single entry with the most common DNA and genes. This sample lists around 300,000 distinct CDR3 sequences; over 7.5% were detected once. Together, the top ten hold about 1.2% of the sample. Material: whole blood, obtained in connection with sensitization to the hapten diphenylcyclopropenone (DPC). These receptors were taken from a young man with alopecia areata. Some clones in this sample may be carry-over from other donors' samples.

This clonotype came up many times. The J gene is TRBJ2-3, the V gene TRBV6-2 or TRBV6-3; D unresolved. Deletions cut 0 bases from V and 5 bases from J, with 3 bases between. Germline V gene sequence: CDR1 MNHEY, CDR2 SVGEGT. This CDR3 is built from 12 residues. The CDR3 loop reads CASSYSVDTQYF. The CDR3 bases are TGTGCCAGCAGTTACTCCGTAGATACGCAGTATTTT.

Many counts were recorded for this clonotype. The chain recombines TRBV28 with TRBJ1-1, with 7 nucleotides matching TRBD1. Germline V CDR1 and CDR2: MDHEN, SYDVKM. The CDR3 is 12 amino acids. With 8 bases clipped from V and 0 bases from J, the junction kept 0 bases outside the gene matches. The chain's CDR3 is CASGTVNTEAFF. DNA for the CDR3: TGTGCCAGCGGGACAGTGAACACTGAAGCTTTCTTT.

The chain links TRBV20-1 to TRBJ2-7; 7 bases line up with TRBD2. The ends lost 0 bases at V and 1 base at J; junction bases unmatched: 6. CDR3 length equals 15 residues. CDR1 is DFQATT, CDR2 SNEGSKA, per germline (reference sequence). The chain's CDR3 is CSARDSTSVSYEQYF. CDR3 DNA sequence: TGCAGTGCTAGAGATAGCACTAGCGTGTCCTACGAGCAGTACTTC.

This clonotype was found many times. V is TRBV12-3 or TRBV12-4 and J is TRBJ2-2, with D unresolved. Trimming shortened V by 1 base and J by 6 bases, and 6 bases separated the two germline ends. The CDR3 runs 13 residues. CDR3 sequence: CASSLELPGELFF. DNA of the CDR3: TGTGCCAGCAGTTTAGAGCTTCCCGGGGAGCTGTTTTTT.

The rearrangement joins TRBV20-1 to TRBJ1-2, with D tentatively TRBD1 (6 bases). The CDR3 has 13 amino acids. Trimming stripped 6 bases from V and 0 bases from J, with 11 bases between. Germline CDR1 is DFQATT and CDR2 is SNEGSKA (reference sequence). CDR3 sequence (DNA): TGCAGTGCGGGGACATCAGCTAACTATGGCTACACCTTC. This codes for CSAGTSANYGYTF.

This clonotype was observed a few times. This chain uses TRBV7-2 with TRBJ1-6; unclear D gene. Trimming cost V 5 bases and J 6 bases, with 8 bases left between them. Germline CDR1 is SGHTA and CDR2 is FQGNSA. The length of the CDR3 is 13 residues. The DNA of the CDR3 is TGTGCCAGCAGCCCCGCCATTAATTCACCCCTCCACTTT. Its translation: CASSPAINSPLHF.

The V and J genes are TRBV12-5 and TRBJ2-1; the D gene is possibly TRBD2 (6 bases). V dropped 6 bases and J dropped 0 bases, with 18 bases sitting between them. Germline V lookup: CDR1 LGHNT, CDR2 FRNRAP. This CDR3 is built from 17 residues. The CDR3 is CASGHTVGGSSYNEQFF. DNA for the CDR3: TGTGCTAGTGGCCACACCGTTGGGGGGAGCTCCTACAATGAGCAGTTCTTC.

The J gene is TRBJ1-1, the V gene TRBV27; no clear D gene. CDR3 length equals 13 residues. The germline V gene encodes CDR1 MNHEY and CDR2 SMNVEV (reference sequence). V was shortened by 4 bases and J by 5 bases, with 11 bases between the two germline ends. CDR3 sequence: CASSYMSGTEAFF. The CDR3 DNA reads TGTGCCAGCAGTTATATGAGCGGGACTGAAGCTTTCTTT.